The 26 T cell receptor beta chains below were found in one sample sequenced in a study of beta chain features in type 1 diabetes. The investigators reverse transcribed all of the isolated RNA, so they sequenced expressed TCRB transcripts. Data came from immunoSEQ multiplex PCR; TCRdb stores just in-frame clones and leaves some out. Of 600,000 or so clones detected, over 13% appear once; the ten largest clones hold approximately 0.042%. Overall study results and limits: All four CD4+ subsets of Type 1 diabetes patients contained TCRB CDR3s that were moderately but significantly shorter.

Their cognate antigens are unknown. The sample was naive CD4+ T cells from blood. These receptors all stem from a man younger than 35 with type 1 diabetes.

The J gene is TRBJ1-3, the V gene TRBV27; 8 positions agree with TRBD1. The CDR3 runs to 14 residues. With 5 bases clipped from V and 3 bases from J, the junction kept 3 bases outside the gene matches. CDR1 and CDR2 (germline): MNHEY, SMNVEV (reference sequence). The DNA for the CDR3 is TGTGCCAGCAGTAGCAGGGGGCGTGGAAACACCATATATTTT. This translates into CASSSRGRGNTIYF.

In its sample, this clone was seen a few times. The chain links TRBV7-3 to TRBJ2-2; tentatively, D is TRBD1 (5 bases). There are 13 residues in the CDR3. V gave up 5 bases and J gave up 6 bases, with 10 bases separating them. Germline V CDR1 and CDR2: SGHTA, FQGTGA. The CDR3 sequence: CASSNQGSGELFF. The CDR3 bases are TGTGCCAGCAGCAACCAGGGTTCCGGGGAGCTGTTTTTT.

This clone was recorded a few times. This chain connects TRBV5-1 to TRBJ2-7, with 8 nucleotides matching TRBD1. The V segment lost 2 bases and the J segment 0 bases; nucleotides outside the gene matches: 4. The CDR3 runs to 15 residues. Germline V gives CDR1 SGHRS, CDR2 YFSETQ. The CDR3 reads CASSLRDRFSYEQYF. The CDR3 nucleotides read TGCGCCAGCAGCTTACGGGACAGGTTCTCCTACGAGCAGTACTTC.

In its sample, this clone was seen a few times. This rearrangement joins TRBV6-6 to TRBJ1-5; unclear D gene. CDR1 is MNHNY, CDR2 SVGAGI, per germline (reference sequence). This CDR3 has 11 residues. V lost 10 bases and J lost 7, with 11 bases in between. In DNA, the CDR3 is TGTGCCACCACGGAGGGCCAGCCCCAGCATTTT. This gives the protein CATTEGQPQHF.

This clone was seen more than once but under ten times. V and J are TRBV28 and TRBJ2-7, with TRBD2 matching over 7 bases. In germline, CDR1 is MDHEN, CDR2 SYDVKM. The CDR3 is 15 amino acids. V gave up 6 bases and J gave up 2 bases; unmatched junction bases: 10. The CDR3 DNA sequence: TGTGCCAGCAGCTCCCCCGGGGGGATTCCCTACGAGCAGTACTTC. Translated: CASSSPGGIPYEQYF.

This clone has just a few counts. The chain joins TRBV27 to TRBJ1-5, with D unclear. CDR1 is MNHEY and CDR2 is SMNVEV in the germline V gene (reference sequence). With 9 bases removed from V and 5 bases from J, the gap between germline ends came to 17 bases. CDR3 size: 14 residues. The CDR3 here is CARKGTLLHQPQHF. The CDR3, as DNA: TGTGCCAGAAAAGGCACCCTTCTCCATCAGCCCCAGCATTTT.

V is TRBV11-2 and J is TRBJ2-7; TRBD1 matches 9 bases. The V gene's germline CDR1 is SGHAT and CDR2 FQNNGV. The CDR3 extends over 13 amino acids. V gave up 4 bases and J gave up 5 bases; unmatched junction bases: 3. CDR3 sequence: CASSWTGEDEQYF. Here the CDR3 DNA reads TGTGCCAGCAGCTGGACAGGGGAGGACGAGCAGTACTTC.

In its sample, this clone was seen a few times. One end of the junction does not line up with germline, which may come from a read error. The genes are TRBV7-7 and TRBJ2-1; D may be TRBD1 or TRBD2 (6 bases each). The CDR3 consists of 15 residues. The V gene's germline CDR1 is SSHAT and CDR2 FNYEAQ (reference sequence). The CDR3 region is CASSLDTGADREQFF. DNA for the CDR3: TGTGCTAGCAGCTTAGATACGGGGGCGGACCGGGAGCAGTTCTTC. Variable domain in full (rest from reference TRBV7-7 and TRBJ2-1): GAGVSQSPRYKVTKRGQDVTLRCDPISSHATLYWYQQALGQGPEFLTYFNYEAQPDKSGLPSDRFSAERPEGSISTLTIQRTEQRDSAMYRCASSLDTGADREQFFGPGTRLTVL.

CDR3 sequence reads: CATSSGTGLEQYF. The DNA of the CDR3 is TGTGCCACCAGCAGCGGGACAGGGCTCGAGCAGTACTTC. V and J are TRBV15 and TRBJ2-7; 9 bases agree with TRBD1. After removal of 3 bases from V and 6 bases from J, the junction contained 3 bases not matched to a gene. The CDR3 spans 13 residues. Germline lookup yields CDR1 LNHNV and CDR2 YYDKDF (reference sequence).

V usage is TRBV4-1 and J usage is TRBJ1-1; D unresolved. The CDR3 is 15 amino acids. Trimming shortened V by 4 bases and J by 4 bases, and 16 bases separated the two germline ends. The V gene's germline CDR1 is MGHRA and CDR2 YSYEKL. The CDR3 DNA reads TGCGCCAGCAGCCTCAGCCTGACGGAGGGCACTGAAGCTTTCTTT. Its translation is CASSLSLTEGTEAFF.

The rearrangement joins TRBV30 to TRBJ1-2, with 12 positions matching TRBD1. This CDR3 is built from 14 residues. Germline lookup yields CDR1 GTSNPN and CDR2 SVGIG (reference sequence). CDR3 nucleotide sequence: TGTGGTTTAAGGGACAGGGGGCCGGGTCATGGCTACACCTTC. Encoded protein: CGLRDRGPGHGYTF.

CDR3 bases: TGTGCCAGCAGAATCGCGGGCCTCACTGAAGCTTTCTTT. As protein: CASRIAGLTEAFF. V gene TRBV27 combines with J gene TRBJ1-1; D not resolved. The germline V gene has CDR1 MNHEY and CDR2 SMNVEV (reference sequence). Trimming pared 6 bases from V and 4 bases from J, leaving 12 bases between. CDR3 length: 13 amino acids.

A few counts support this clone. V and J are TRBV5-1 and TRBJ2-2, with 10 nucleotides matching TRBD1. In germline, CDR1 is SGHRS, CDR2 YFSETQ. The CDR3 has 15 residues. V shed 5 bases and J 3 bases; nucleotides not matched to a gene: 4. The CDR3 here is CASSPGTGDTGELFF. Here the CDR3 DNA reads TGCGCCAGCAGTCCCGGGACAGGGGACACCGGGGAGCTGTTTTTT.

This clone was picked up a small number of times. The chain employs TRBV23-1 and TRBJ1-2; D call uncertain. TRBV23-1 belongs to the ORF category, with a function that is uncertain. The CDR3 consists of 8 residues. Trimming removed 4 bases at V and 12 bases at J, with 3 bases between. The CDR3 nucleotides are TGCGCCAGCAGTCTAGACACCTTC. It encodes CASSLDTF.

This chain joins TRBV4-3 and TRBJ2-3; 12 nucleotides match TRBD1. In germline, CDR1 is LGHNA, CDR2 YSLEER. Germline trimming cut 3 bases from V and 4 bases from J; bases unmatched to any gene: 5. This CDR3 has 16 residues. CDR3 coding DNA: TGCGCCAGCAGCCACCCGGGACAGGGGGCCGCAGATACGCAGTATTTT. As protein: CASSHPGQGAADTQYF.

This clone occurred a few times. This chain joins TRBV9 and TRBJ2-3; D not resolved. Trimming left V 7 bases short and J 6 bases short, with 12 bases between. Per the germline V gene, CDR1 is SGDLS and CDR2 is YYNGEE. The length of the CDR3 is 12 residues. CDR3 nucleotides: TGTGCCAGCGGGGTTACCTCGGATACGCAGTATTTT. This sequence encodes CASGVTSDTQYF.

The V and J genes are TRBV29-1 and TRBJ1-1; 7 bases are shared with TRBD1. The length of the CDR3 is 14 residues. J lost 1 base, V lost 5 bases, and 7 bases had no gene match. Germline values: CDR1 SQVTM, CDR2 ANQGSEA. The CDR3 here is CSVRIQGRNTEAFF. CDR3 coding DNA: TGCAGCGTTAGAATACAGGGGAGGAACACTGAAGCTTTCTTT.

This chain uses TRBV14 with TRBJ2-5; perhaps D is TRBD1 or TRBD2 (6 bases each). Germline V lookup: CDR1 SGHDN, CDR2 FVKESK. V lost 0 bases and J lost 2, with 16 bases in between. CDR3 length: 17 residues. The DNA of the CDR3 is TGTGCCAGCAGCCAAGACTTAGGACGGGGGCAACAAGAGACCCAGTACTTC. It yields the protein CASSQDLGRGQQETQYF.

The DNA for the CDR3 is TGTGCCATCAGTGAGTCGGCCCAAATCGGACCTGAGCAGTTCTTC. Its protein is CAISESAQIGPEQFF. This rearrangement joins TRBV10-3 to TRBJ2-1; D remains unclear. Germline CDR1 and CDR2: ENHRY and SYGVKD. This CDR3 spans 15 amino acids. The V gene lost 0 bases and the J gene lost 9 bases, with 15 bases spanning the gap.

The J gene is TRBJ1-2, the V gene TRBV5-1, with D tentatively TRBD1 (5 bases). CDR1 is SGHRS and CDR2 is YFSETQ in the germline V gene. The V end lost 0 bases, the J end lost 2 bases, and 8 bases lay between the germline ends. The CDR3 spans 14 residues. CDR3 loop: CASSLAGTNYGYTF. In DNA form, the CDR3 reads TGCGCCAGCAGCTTGGCTGGGACCAACTATGGCTACACCTTC.

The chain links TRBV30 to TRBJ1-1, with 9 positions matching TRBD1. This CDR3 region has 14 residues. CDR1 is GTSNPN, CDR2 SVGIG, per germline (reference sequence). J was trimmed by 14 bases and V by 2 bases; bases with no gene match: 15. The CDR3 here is CAWSPSGGHRGRFF. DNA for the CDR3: TGTGCCTGGAGTCCCTCAGGGGGCCACAGGGGGCGATTCTTT.

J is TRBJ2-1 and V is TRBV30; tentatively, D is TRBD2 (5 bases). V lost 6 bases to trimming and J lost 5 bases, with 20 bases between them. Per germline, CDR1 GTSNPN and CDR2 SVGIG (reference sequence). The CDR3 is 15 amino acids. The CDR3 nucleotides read TGTGCCTGTAGACACCAAGACTATACGCACAATGAGCAGTTCTTC. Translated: CACRHQDYTHNEQFF.

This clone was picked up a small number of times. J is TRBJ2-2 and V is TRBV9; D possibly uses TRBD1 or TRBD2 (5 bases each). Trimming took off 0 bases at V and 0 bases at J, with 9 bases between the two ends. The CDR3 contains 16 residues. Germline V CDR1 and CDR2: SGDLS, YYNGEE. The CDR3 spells CASSVDEGSNTGELFF. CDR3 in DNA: TGTGCCAGCAGCGTAGATGAGGGGTCGAACACCGGGGAGCTGTTTTTT.

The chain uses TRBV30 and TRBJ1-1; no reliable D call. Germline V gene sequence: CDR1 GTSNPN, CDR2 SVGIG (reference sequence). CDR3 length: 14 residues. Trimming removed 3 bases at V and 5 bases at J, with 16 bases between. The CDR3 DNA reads TGTGCCTGGAGGCCATCCGGGTTTCGAACTGAAGCTTTCTTT. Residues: CAWRPSGFRTEAFF.

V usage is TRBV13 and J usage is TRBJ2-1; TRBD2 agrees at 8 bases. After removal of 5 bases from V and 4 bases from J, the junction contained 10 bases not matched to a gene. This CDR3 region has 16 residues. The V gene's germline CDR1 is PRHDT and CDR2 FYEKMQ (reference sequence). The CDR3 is CASSPVHAGGYNEQFF. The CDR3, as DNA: TGTGCCAGCAGCCCAGTCCATGCGGGGGGTTACAATGAGCAGTTCTTC.

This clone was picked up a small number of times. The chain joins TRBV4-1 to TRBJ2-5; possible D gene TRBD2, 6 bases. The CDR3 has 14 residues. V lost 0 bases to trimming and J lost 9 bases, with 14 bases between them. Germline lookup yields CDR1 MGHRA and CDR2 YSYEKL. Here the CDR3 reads CASSQDTGTSAQYF. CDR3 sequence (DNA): TGCGCCAGCAGCCAAGATACGGGGACTTCGGCCCAGTACTTC.